This note documents a single T cell receptor (beta chain) sequence. Its antigen is undetermined. The data are from a study of PD-1 blockade in classical Hodgkin lymphoma. Each patient's relapse followed autologous stem cell transplantation, and brentuximab vedotin exposure varied. The study recorded best responses of complete response, partial response or progressive disease. Germline-derived CDR1 and CDR2 are ENHRY and SYGVKD. CDR3 length equals 19 residues. V dropped 0 bases and J dropped 0 bases, with 18 bases sitting between them. The data were produced by immunoSEQ multiplex PCR, yet TCRdb's version contains in-frame clones alone and is incomplete. The data show some 60,000 clones, with over 85% seen just once and roughly a tenth held by the top ten. Study-level findings and limits: Prior therapy or disease activity may underlie the repertoire differences, whose causes remain undefined. Healthy donors were reported to have higher baseline TCR diversity than newly diagnosed patients. Researchers reported that CD4+ TCR diversity, though not CD8+, rose significantly by C4D1.

This chain connects TRBV10-3 to TRBJ2-1; perhaps TRBD2 as D (6 bases). This specimen was peripheral blood mononuclear cells (PBMCs), taken at baseline. This receptor was identified in a human donor with classical Hodgkin lymphoma. The CDR3 sequence is CAISESRPGAAYSYNEQFF. CDR3 DNA sequence: TGTGCCATCAGTGAGTCGAGGCCGGGAGCGGCCTACTCCTACAATGAGCAGTTCTTC.